The rows below give T cell receptor beta chains drawn from one sample of a study of T-cell reconstitution after alpha-beta-depleted transplantation in children. TCRdb itself ran the PCR reads through MiXCR, one entry per CDR3 protein. The sample has about 47,000 distinct CDR3 sequences, roughly 52% seen once. The sequenced sample was peripheral blood, obtained before TCRalphabeta/CD19-depleted stem cell transplant. Receptors originate from a boy under three years old with SCID, due to receive a stem cell transplant. CDR3s include the opening cysteine and the closing phenylalanine or tryptophan. Fields, in order: V gene, clone size, D gene, J gene, CDR3 DNA, CDR3 protein. The D gene is left open where the match is weak. Expanded clones get a size class; other rows say once, few or many, or leave the size out.

>TRBV2|NA|NA|TRBJ2-7
TGTGCCAGCATGAAAACTGAAGTATCCTACGAGCAGTACTTC
CASMKTEVSYEQYF
>TRBV20-1|many|TRBD1|TRBJ1-3
TGCAGTGCTAGAGGAGTGAAACAAGGGGGCAACACCATATATTTT
CSARGVKQGGNTIYF
>TRBV7-8|NA|NA|TRBJ2-7
TGTGCCAGCAGCGGATACAAGCGGGCCTCAGGGAACCACGAGCAGTACTTC
CASSGYKRASGNHEQYF
>TRBV15|NA|NA|TRBJ2-3
TGTGCCACCACAGGGGCGGGGGATACGCAGTATTTT
CATTGAGDTQYF
>TRBV4-1|NA|NA|TRBJ2-3
TGCGCCAGCAGCCAAGATCGCGGCCAAGATACGCAGTATTTT
CASSQDRGQDTQYF
>TRBV4-1|NA|NA|TRBJ2-5
TGCGCCAGCAGCCAAGCAGGGGATGAGACCCAGTACTTC
CASSQAGDETQYF
>TRBV4-3|many|TRBD1|TRBJ1-4
TGCGCCAGCAGCCAAGGGGATGGGACAGGGGCTGAAAAACTGTTTTTT
CASSQGDGTGAEKLFF
>TRBV4-1|few|TRBD1|TRBJ2-2
TGCGCCAGCAGCCACCCCGGGACAGGGGGGGCCGGGGAGCTGTTTTTT
CASSHPGTGGAGELFF
>TRBV7-6|few|NA|TRBJ2-7
TGTGCCAGCAGCTTAAAACAGGGCTACGAGCAGTACTTC
CASSLKQGYEQYF
>TRBV5-1|NA|TRBD1|TRBJ2-1
TGCGCCAGCAGCTCGACAGGGGACCCCAGCAATGAGCAGTTCTTC
CASSSTGDPSNEQFF
>TRBV7-8|NA|TRBD2|TRBJ2-1
TGTGCCAGCAGCGTTGAAGCGGGGGTGCTGTGGAATGAGCAGTTCTTC
CASSVEAGVLWNEQFF
>TRBV5-1|few|NA|TRBJ2-5
TGCGCCAGCAGCTTGAGATCGGGCAGAGAAGAGACCCAGTACTTC
CASSLRSGREETQYF
>TRBV20-1|NA|TRBD2|TRBJ2-6
TGCAGTGCTAGAGGGACGGGGGGTCACTCTGGGGCCAACGTCCTGACTTTC
CSARGTGGHSGANVLTF
>TRBV15|NA|NA|TRBJ1-2
TGTGACACCAGCAGAGTGAGGGCCGATTACTATGGCTACACCTTC
CDTSRVRADYYGYTF
>TRBV28|NA|NA|TRBJ2-5
TGTGCCAGCATTCGCCAAGGGGGGGCCCAAGAGACCCAGTACTTC
CASIRQGGAQETQYF
>TRBV5-6|large|TRBD1|TRBJ2-3
TGTGCCAGCAGCCGACAGGGGATTGGCACAGATACGCAGTATTTT
CASSRQGIGTDTQYF
>TRBV5-4|NA|NA|TRBJ2-1
TGTGCCAGCAGCTGGGGCCTGCGCAATGAGCAGTTCTTC
CASSWGLRNEQFF
>TRBV7-2|many|NA|TRBJ2-5
TGTGCCAGCAGCTTAGCGCTGAGCTACCAAGAGACCCAGTACTTC
CASSLALSYQETQYF
>TRBV29-1|NA|NA|TRBJ1-5
TGCAGCGTTGTTCCAGGCGGCAATCAGCCCCAGCATTTT
CSVVPGGNQPQHF
>TRBV7-2|few|TRBD1|TRBJ2-2
TGTGCCAGCAGACCAGACAGGGGGACCGGGGAGCTGTTTTTT
CASRPDRGTGELFF
>TRBV19|NA|NA|TRBJ2-1
TGTGCCAGCCGAGGTTTCAATGAGCAGTTCTTC
CASRGFNEQFF
>TRBV3-1|NA|NA|TRBJ1-6
TGTGCCAGCAGCCCTGGACAGAGGAATTCACCCCTCCACTTT
CASSPGQRNSPLHF
>TRBV6-1|NA|TRBD1|TRBJ2-1
TGTGCCAGCAGGGACAGGGGCCAGGAGCAGTTCTTC
CASRDRGQEQFF
>TRBV5-1|NA|TRBD1|TRBJ2-3
TGCGCCAGCAGCTTGGGACAGGGGGCGAGCACAGATACGCAGTATTTT
CASSLGQGASTDTQYF
>TRBV7-8|NA|NA|TRBJ1-5
TGTGCCAGCAGCCCTCTCACCCGGCCTAATCAGCCCCAGCATTTT
CASSPLTRPNQPQHF
>TRBV7-9|NA|NA|TRBJ1-4
TGTGCCAGCAGCTTAGACCTCGATGAAAAACTGTTTTTT
CASSLDLDEKLFF
>TRBV20-1|few|NA|TRBJ2-5
TGCAGTGCTAGAGATATACGGGTAGTGATAGAGACCCAGTACTTC
CSARDIRVVIETQYF
>TRBV5-1|few|NA|TRBJ1-4
TGCGCCAGCAGGGACCCGGGACAATTTAATGAAAAACTGTTTTTT
CASRDPGQFNEKLFF
>TRBV5-6|few|NA|TRBJ2-2
TGTGCCAGCAGCTTGGGGAACACCGGGGAGCTGTTTTTT
CASSLGNTGELFF
>TRBV4-3|NA|NA|TRBJ2-2
TGCGCCAGCAGCCAAGTACCGGGTAACACCGGGGAGCTGTTTTTT
CASSQVPGNTGELFF
>TRBV27|NA|TRBD1|TRBJ1-3
TGTGCCAGCAGTTTGGGGACAGGGTCCGGAAACACCATATATTTT
CASSLGTGSGNTIYF
>TRBV20-1|few|TRBD1|TRBJ2-2
TGCAGTGCTAGAGATCGGGGCAGGGGGCAAGTCGGGGAGCTGTTTTTT
CSARDRGRGQVGELFF
>TRBV15|NA|NA|TRBJ1-1
TGTGCCACCAGCCGGGGTCCGGGTGAAGCTTTCTTT
CATSRGPGEAFF
>TRBV7-9|NA|TRBD1|TRBJ1-2
TGTGCCAGCAGCTTAGGACAGGGGGCATTGCATGGCTACACCTTC
CASSLGQGALHGYTF
>TRBV5-4|large|TRBD1|TRBJ2-1
TGTGCCAGCAGCCCGGAGTGGGGGACAGGGGGCGCGTGGAATGAGCAGTTCTTC
CASSPEWGTGGAWNEQFF
>TRBV29-1|few|TRBD1|TRBJ1-2
TGCAGCGTTAGGACAGGGTATGGCTACACCTTC
CSVRTGYGYTF
>TRBV12-3/TRBV12-4|few|TRBD1|TRBJ1-5
TGTGCCAGCAGCCGGGACAGCCACAATCAGCCCCAGCATTTT
CASSRDSHNQPQHF
>TRBV7-2|few|NA|TRBJ2-7
TGTGCCAGCAGCCCCCCCGGGGGGCGGGGGTTCGAGCAGTACTTC
CASSPPGGRGFEQYF